The clone carrying this TCR beta chain was picked up a small number of times. No antigen is known for it. Sorting of PBMCs yielded the CD4+ and CD8+ T cells. This entry comes from a study of CD8+ T cells in alopecia areata. Extracted RNA was reverse transcribed, and the resulting cDNA served as sequencing template. Sequenced by immunoSEQ multiplex PCR; TCRdb stores in-frame clones only, minus some. This sample has 140,000 or so clones, with around two thirds found just once. Study results and caveats: Especially in alopecia totalis/universalis, lesional scalp showed greater clonality than normal scalp did.

This CDR3 has 19 residues. V lost 4 bases and J 1 base, leaving 27 bases between the germline ends. Germline CDR1 SQVTM, CDR2 ANQGSEA. The sample taken for sequencing was CD8+ T cells sorted from blood. The rearrangement uses TRBV29-1 and TRBJ2-3; D assignment may be TRBD1 or TRBD2 (5 bases each). The origin of this receptor is a human donor in good health. As DNA, the CDR3 is TGCAGCGTTGGGGGCCAGAGGGTGGGCCATAGCGAGCGCACAGATACGCAGTATTTT. It codes for CSVGGQRVGHSERTDTQYF.